One and the same sample provided the 23 T cell receptor beta chains below, sequenced in a study of response to subunit inactivated influenza vaccine. A single record per CDR3 protein comes from TCRdb applying MiXCR to the RT-PCR reads. The repertoire holds 600,000 to 700,000 distinct CDR3 sequences, with about 14% as singletons. Sequencing was performed on PBMCs from blood, taken approximately 15 days before vaccination. These receptors originate from a man aged 45-65 years who received an inactivated influenza vaccine.

For this clonotype: A read error may account for a junction end that differs from germline. The gene calls are TRBV7-7 and TRBJ2-3; D is unresolved. The germline CDR1 and CDR2 sequences are SSHAT and FNYEAQ (reference sequence). This CDR3 comprises 13 residues. CDR3: CASSLAPVGTQYF. The CDR3 region has the DNA TGTGCTAGCAGCTTAGCTCCCGTAGGGACGCAGTATTTT.

This sequence joins TRBV20-1 and TRBJ2-1, with TRBD2 matching 7 bases. The germline gives CDR1 DFQATT, CDR2 SNEGSKA (reference sequence). The CDR3 is made up of 14 amino acids. The V segment lost 7 bases and the J segment 0 bases; nucleotides outside the gene matches: 6. Written as DNA, the CDR3 is TGCAGTGGTAGCGGGCTGCTCTCCTACAATGAGCAGTTCTTC. Its protein product is CSGSGLLSYNEQFF.

This sequence joins TRBV28 and TRBJ1-6; D gene uncertain. This CDR3 contains 14 residues. V lost 1 base to trimming and J lost 7 bases, with 8 bases between them. Germline CDR1 is MDHEN and CDR2 is SYDVKM. In DNA, the CDR3 is TGTGCCAGCAGTTTATCTGCGGTGAATTCACCCCTCCACTTT. Amino acid sequence: CASSLSAVNSPLHF.

This clonotype has ten or more counts. V and J are TRBV7-2 and TRBJ2-7; perhaps TRBD1 as D (6 bases). The V end lost 5 bases, the J end lost 0 bases, and 14 bases lay between the germline ends. The CDR3 extends over 15 amino acids. Germline CDR1 reads SGHTA; CDR2 reads FQGNSA. CDR3 in DNA: TGTGCCAGCAGCACGACAGGATCGAGCTCCTACGAGCAGTACTTC. The encoded protein is CASSTTGSSSYEQYF.

The rearrangement joins TRBV7-2 to TRBJ1-2, with a possible D match to TRBD1 (5 bases). The V gene lost 11 bases and the J gene lost 1 base, with 17 bases spanning the gap. The germline V gene encodes CDR1 SGHTA and CDR2 FQGNSA. The CDR3 is 14 residues long. The CDR3 DNA reads as TGTGCCGTCGCTCGTGTGAGGGGTAACTATGGCTACACCTTC. Amino acid sequence: CAVARVRGNYGYTF.

This rearrangement joins TRBV4-1 to TRBJ2-5; a possible D gene is TRBD2 (6 bases). V lost 0 bases and J lost 7, with 15 bases in between. This CDR3 is built from 15 residues. CDR1 is MGHRA and CDR2 is YSYEKL in the germline V gene. In nucleotides, the CDR3 is TGCGCCAGCAGCCAAGAGGGGACTCGCTCGGGGACCCAGTACTTC. It codes for CASSQEGTRSGTQYF.

The chain combines TRBV12-3 or TRBV12-4 with TRBJ1-1, with D uncertain. The CDR3 consists of 12 residues. Deletions cut 10 bases from V and 1 base from J, with 10 bases between. The CDR3 nucleotides are TGTGCCACCCGGGAGCCGAACACTGAAGCTTTCTTT. This gives the protein CATREPNTEAFF.

The J gene is TRBJ2-7, the V gene TRBV10-1; 9 nucleotides line up with TRBD1. The CDR3 totals 12 residues. Germline loops: CDR1 WNHNN, CDR2 SYGVQD (reference sequence). The V gene end was trimmed by 8 bases and the J gene end by 3 bases; junction bases not matched to a gene: 2. CDR3 loop: CASGDRVYEQYF. CDR3 nucleotide sequence: TGCGCCAGCGGGGACAGGGTCTACGAGCAGTACTTC.

The genes are TRBV7-8 and TRBJ2-2; a possible D gene is TRBD2 (5 bases). V was pared by 1 base and J by 7 bases, with 13 bases between. CDR3 size: 15 residues. Germline CDR1 SGHVS, CDR2 FQNEAQ. The CDR3 region is CASSLDRLGGGELFF. Written as DNA, the CDR3 is TGTGCCAGCAGCTTAGACCGCCTAGGAGGCGGGGAGCTGTTTTTT.

The V call is TRBV5-1, the J call TRBJ2-5, with D possibly TRBD2 on 5 matching bases. This CDR3 spans 14 amino acids. In germline, CDR1 is SGHRS, CDR2 YFSETQ. V dropped 4 bases and J dropped 3 bases, with 13 bases sitting between them. This CDR3 is CASSAGRGKETQYF. CDR3 DNA: TGCGCCAGCAGCGCCGGACGAGGGAAAGAGACCCAGTACTTC.

This rearrangement joins TRBV20-1 to TRBJ1-1; 8 nucleotides line up with TRBD1. The CDR3 sequence is 13 residues long. V was pared by 3 bases and J by 6 bases, with 6 bases of the junction left unmatched. Germline CDR1 reads DFQATT; CDR2 reads SNEGSKA (reference sequence). The CDR3 DNA sequence: TGCAGTGCTAGCCAGGGGGCTTGGGCTGAAGCTTTCTTT. This translates into CSASQGAWAEAFF.

This clonotype has only a few counts. The chain has TRBV6-5 and TRBJ2-7; 10 nucleotides line up with TRBD2. The length of the CDR3 is 14 residues. The germline V gene encodes CDR1 MNHEY and CDR2 SVGAGI. Trimming removed 2 bases from V and 6 bases from J; junction bases left unmatched: 4. The CDR3, as DNA: TGTGCCAGCAGTTACCTAGCGGGAGCGCTCGAGCAGTACTTC. Encoded protein: CASSYLAGALEQYF.

This chain joins TRBV13 and TRBJ2-3, with 10 bases identical to TRBD2. V trimming: 3 bases; J trimming: 4 bases; junction bases outside the gene matches: 7. Germline V gene lookup returns CDR1 PRHDT and CDR2 FYEKMQ (reference sequence). The CDR3 consists of 16 residues. CDR3 nucleotide sequence: TGTGCCAGCAGCTTGGGACTAGCGAAGGTTTCAGATACGCAGTATTTT. Encoded protein: CASSLGLAKVSDTQYF. Variable domain in full (rest from reference TRBV13 and TRBJ2-3): AAGVIQSPRHLIKEKRETATLKCYPIPRHDTVYWYQQGPGQDPQFLISFYEKMQSDKGSIPDRFSAQQFSDYHSELNMSSLELGDSALYFCASSLGLAKVSDTQYFGPGTRLTVL.

Ten or more counts support this clonotype. The chain carries TRBV5-1 and TRBJ1-1; a possible D gene is TRBD1 (5 bases). Trimming took 2 bases from V and 7 from J, leaving 12 bases between them. This CDR3 spans 13 amino acids. The germline V gene has CDR1 SGHRS and CDR2 YFSETQ. The CDR3 loop reads CASSFDQGLEAFF. The DNA of the CDR3 is TGCGCCAGCAGCTTCGATCAGGGACTTGAAGCTTTCTTT.

This sequence joins TRBV3-1 and TRBJ2-4; 9 bases fit TRBD2. The CDR3 extends over 17 amino acids. The germline V gene encodes CDR1 LGHDT and CDR2 YNNKEL (reference sequence). The junction had 6 bases not matched to a gene; V was cut back by 1 base and J by 2 bases. The CDR3 DNA sequence: TGTGCCAGCAGCCAAGCTGGGACTAGCTCGACCAAAAACATTCAGTACTTC. Translation gives CASSQAGTSSTKNIQYF.

The table lists this clonotype with a few counts. V is TRBV12-5 and J is TRBJ2-2; D ambiguous. CDR1 and CDR2 from the germline V gene are LGHNT and FRNRAP. Trimming took off 5 bases at V and 3 bases at J, with 4 bases between the two ends. The CDR3 totals 12 residues. The CDR3 DNA follows: TGTGCTAGTGGTAGGGACACCGGGGAGCTGTTTTTT. Translation gives CASGRDTGELFF.

The chain couples TRBV9 to TRBJ2-1; 7 bases agree with TRBD1. Germline values: CDR1 SGDLS, CDR2 YYNGEE. The CDR3 extends over 19 amino acids. V was pared by 0 bases and J by 4 bases, with 16 bases of the junction left unmatched. The CDR3 nucleotides are TGTGCCAGCAGCGTAGGACCCCCGCGCCACTGGACAGGATACAATGAGCAGTTCTTC. Protein sequence: CASSVGPPRHWTGYNEQFF.

V gene TRBV20-1 combines with J gene TRBJ2-1; TRBD2 is a possible D gene (6 bases). The germline V and J ends were trimmed by 3 bases and 10 bases, with 10 bases remaining between them. This CDR3 has 11 amino acids. CDR1 and CDR2 (germline): DFQATT, SNEGSKA (reference sequence). CDR3 sequence (DNA): TGCAGTGCTAGTAGGCTAGCGGAGCAGTTCTTC. This encodes CSASRLAEQFF.

This clonotype showed up many times. CDR3 region: CASSRTVHSSYNEQFF. The CDR3 coding sequence is TGTGCCAGCAGCCGTACTGTCCATAGCTCCTACAATGAGCAGTTCTTC. The genes are TRBV14 and TRBJ2-1; D is unresolved. Germline CDR1 SGHDN, CDR2 FVKESK. V gave up 4 bases and J gave up 0 bases, with 13 bases separating them. CDR3 length: 16 amino acids.

This chain links TRBV20-1 with TRBJ1-2; D may be TRBD1 (5 bases). V was pared by 3 bases and J by 4 bases, with 18 bases between. Germline-derived CDR1 and CDR2 are DFQATT and SNEGSKA (reference sequence). There are 15 residues in the CDR3. CDR3 in amino acids: CSASSLGVRTYGYTF. The DNA for the CDR3 is TGCAGTGCTAGCTCCCTGGGGGTAAGGACCTATGGCTACACCTTC.

The chain employs TRBV6-5 and TRBJ2-7, with no clear D. V lost 0 bases, J lost 5 bases, and 8 bases lay in between. CDR1 is MNHEY, CDR2 SVGAGI, per germline. CDR3 length: 13 residues. CDR3 protein: CASSYSRNNEQYF. The CDR3 DNA follows: TGTGCCAGCAGTTACTCGCGGAATAACGAGCAGTACTTC.

This clonotype was detected many times. The CDR3 DNA follows: TGCGCCAGCAGCCAACCGGGACAGGCCTACGAGCAGTACTTC. It translates to CASSQPGQAYEQYF. This chain uses TRBV4-1 with TRBJ2-7, with 8 bases fitting TRBD1. Trimming took 2 bases from V and 2 from J; bases not matched to a gene: 2. This CDR3 region has 14 residues. Germline assignment: CDR1 MGHRA and CDR2 YSYEKL.

This clonotype was counted at least ten times. This chain uses TRBV29-1 with TRBJ2-3, with unresolved D. The germline V gene encodes CDR1 SQVTM and CDR2 ANQGSEA. Trimming took 7 bases from V and 0 from J, leaving 2 bases between them. This CDR3 contains 10 residues. The CDR3 here is CSESTDTQYF. CDR3 nucleotide sequence: TGCAGCGAGAGCACAGATACGCAGTATTTT.